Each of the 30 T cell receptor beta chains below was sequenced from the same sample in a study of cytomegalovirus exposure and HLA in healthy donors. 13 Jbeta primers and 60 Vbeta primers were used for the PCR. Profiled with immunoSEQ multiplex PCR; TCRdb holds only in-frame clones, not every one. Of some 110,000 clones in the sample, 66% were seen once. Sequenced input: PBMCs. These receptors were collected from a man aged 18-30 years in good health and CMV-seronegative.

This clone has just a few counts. CDR3 region: CASSSDGGETQYF. CDR3 nucleotide sequence: TGTGCCAGCAGCTCGGACGGGGGAGAGACCCAGTACTTC. The V call is TRBV7-3, the J call TRBJ2-5; weak D call: TRBD2 (6 bases). V lost 4 bases and J 4 bases, leaving 10 bases between the germline ends. CDR3 length equals 13 residues. Germline assignment: CDR1 SGHTA and CDR2 FQGTGA.

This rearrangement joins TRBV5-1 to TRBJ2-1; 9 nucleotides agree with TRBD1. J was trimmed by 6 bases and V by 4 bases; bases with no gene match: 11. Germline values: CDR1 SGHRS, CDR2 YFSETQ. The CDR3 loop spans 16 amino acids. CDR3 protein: CASSRNPGQGRNEQFF. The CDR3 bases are TGCGCCAGCAGCAGAAACCCGGGACAGGGTCGCAATGAGCAGTTCTTC.

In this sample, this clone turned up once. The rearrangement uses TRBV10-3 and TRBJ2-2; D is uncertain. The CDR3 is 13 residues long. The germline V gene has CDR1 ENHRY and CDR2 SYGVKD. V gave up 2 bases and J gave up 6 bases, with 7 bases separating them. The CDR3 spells CAISELSSGELFF. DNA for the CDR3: TGTGCCATCAGTGAGCTCAGTTCCGGGGAGCTGTTTTTT.

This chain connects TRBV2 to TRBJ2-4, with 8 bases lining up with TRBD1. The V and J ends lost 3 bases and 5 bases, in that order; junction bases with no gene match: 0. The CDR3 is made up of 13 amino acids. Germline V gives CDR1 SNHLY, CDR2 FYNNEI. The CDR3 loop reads CASSEDRENIQYF. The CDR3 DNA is TGTGCCAGCAGTGAGGACAGGGAAAACATTCAGTACTTC. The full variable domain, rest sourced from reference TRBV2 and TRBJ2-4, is EPEVTQTPSHQVTQMGQEVILRCVPISNHLYFYWYRQILGQKVEFLVSFYNNEISEKSEIFDDQFSVERPDGSNFTLKIRSTKLEDSAMYFCASSEDRENIQYFGAGTRLSVL.

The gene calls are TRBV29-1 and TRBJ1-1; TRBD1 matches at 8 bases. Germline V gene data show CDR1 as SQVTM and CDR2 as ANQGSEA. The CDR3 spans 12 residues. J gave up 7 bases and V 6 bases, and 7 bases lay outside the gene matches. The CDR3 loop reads CSVTGQAFEAFF. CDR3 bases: TGCAGCGTCACGGGACAGGCGTTTGAAGCTTTCTTT.

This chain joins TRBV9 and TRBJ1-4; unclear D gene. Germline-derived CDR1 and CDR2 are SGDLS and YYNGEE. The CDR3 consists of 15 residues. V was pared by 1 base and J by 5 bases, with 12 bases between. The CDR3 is CASSVRGLGNEKLFF. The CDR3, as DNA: TGTGCCAGCAGCGTACGGGGATTGGGGAATGAAAAACTGTTTTTT.

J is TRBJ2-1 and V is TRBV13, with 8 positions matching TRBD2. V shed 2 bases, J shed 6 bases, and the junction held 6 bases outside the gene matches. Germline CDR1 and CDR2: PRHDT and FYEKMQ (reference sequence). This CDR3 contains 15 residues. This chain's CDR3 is CASSLLSGEANEQFF. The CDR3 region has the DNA TGTGCCAGCAGCTTACTTAGCGGGGAGGCCAATGAGCAGTTCTTC.

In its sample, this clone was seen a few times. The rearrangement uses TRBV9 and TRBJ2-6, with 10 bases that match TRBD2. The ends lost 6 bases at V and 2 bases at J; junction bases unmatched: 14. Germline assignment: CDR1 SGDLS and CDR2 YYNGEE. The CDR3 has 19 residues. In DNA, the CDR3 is TGTGCCAGCACTCCTGGACCCCGGACTAGCGGACCTGGGGCCAACGTCCTGACTTTC. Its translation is CASTPGPRTSGPGANVLTF.

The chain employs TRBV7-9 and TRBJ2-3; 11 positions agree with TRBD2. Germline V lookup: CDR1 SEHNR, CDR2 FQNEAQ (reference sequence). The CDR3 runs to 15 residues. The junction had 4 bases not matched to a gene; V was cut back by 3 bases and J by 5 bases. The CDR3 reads CASSLGTSGRDTQYF. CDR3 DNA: TGTGCCAGCAGCTTGGGGACTAGCGGAAGAGATACGCAGTATTTT.

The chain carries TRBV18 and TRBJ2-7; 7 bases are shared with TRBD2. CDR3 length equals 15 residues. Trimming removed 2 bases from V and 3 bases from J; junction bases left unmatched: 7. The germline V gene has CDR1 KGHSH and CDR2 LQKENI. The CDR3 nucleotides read TGTGCCAGCTCACCAAGGGCTAGCGGAAGCTACGAGCAGTACTTC. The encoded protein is CASSPRASGSYEQYF.

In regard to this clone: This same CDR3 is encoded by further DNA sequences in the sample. In nucleotides, the CDR3 is TGTGCCAGCAGCTTAGAACTAGCGGGGGTAACCGGGGAGCTGTTTTTT. Amino acid sequence: CASSLELAGVTGELFF. The chain combines TRBV11-2 with TRBJ2-2, with 11 positions matching TRBD2. Trimming cost V 0 bases and J 5 bases; bases outside gene matches: 2. CDR3 size: 16 residues. CDR1 and CDR2 (germline): SGHAT, FQNNGV.

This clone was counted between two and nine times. The CDR3 DNA reads as TGTGCCAGCAGTGTACGGACAGGAACCGGGGAGCTGTTTTTT. It is translated as CASSVRTGTGELFF. The J gene is TRBJ2-2, the V gene TRBV6-5; TRBD1 matches 7 bases. The CDR3 length is 14 residues. The ends lost 5 bases at V and 5 bases at J; junction bases unmatched: 5. The germline CDR1 and CDR2 sequences are MNHEY and SVGAGI.

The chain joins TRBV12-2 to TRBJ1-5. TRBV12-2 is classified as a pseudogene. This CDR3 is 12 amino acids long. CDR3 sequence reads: CASRIEKQPQHF. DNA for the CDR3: TGTGCAAGTCGCATCGAGAAGCAGCCCCAGCATTTT.

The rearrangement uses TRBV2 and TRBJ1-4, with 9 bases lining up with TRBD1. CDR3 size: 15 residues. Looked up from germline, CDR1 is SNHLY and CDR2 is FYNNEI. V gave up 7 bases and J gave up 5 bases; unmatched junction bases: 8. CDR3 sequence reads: CASTRMGTGNEKLFF. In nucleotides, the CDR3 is TGTGCCAGCACCCGAATGGGGACAGGGAATGAAAAACTGTTTTTT.

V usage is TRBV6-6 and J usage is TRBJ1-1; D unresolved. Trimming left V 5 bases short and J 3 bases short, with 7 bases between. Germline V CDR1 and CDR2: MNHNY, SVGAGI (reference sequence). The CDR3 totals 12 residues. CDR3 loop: CASSRRDTEAFF. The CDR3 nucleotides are TGTGCCAGCAGTAGACGGGACACTGAAGCTTTCTTT.

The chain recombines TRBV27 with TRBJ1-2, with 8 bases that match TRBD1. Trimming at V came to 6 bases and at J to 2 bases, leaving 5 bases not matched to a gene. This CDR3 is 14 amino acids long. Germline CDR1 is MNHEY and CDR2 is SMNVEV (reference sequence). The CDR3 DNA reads TGTGCCAGCAGCCGACAGGGGACGAACTATGGCTACACCTTC. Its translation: CASSRQGTNYGYTF.

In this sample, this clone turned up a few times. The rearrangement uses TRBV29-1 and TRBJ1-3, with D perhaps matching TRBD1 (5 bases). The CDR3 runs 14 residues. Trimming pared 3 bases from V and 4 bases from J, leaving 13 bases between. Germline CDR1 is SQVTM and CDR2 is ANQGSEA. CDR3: CSVDHQGSGNTIYF. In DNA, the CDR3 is TGCAGCGTTGATCATCAGGGCTCAGGAAACACCATATATTTT.

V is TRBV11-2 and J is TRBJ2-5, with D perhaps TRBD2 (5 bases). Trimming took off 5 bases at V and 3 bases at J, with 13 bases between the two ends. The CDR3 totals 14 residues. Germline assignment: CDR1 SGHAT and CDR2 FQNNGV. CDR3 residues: CASSPQLGKETQYF. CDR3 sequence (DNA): TGTGCCAGCAGCCCGCAACTAGGCAAAGAGACCCAGTACTTC.

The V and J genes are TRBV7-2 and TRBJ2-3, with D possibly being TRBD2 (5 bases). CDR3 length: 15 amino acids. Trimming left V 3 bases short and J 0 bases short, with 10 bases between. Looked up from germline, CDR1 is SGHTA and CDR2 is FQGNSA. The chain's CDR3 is CASSFHRTSTDTQYF. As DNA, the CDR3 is TGTGCCAGCAGCTTCCACCGGACTAGCACAGATACGCAGTATTTT.

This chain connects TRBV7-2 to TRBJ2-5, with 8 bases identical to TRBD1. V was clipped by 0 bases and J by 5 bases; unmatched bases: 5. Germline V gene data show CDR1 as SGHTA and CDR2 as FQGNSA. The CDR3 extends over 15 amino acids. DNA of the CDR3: TGTGCCAGCAGCTTAGCGCAGGGGGCTAAGGAGACCCAGTACTTC. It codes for CASSLAQGAKETQYF.

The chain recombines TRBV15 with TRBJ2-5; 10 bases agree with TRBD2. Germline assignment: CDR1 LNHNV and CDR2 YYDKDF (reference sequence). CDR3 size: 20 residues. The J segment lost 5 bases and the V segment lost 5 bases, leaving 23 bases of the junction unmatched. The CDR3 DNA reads TGTGCCACCAGCTTAGAAGGGCTAGCGGGAGAAACAAAAGTAATTGAGACCCAGTACTTC. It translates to CATSLEGLAGETKVIETQYF.

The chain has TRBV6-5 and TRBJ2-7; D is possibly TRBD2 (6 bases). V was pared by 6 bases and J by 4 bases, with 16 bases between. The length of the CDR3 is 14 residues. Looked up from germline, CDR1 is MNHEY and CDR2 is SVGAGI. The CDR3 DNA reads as TGTGCCAGCAGACGGGGGTCTGGGATATACGAGCAGTACTTC. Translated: CASRRGSGIYEQYF.

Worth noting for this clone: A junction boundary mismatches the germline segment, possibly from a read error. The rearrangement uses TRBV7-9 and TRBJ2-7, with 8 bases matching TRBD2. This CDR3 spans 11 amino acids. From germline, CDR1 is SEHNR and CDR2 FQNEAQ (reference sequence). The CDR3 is CSSGSSNEQYF. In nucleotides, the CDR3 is TGTTCCAGCGGGAGTTCGAACGAGCAGTACTTC.

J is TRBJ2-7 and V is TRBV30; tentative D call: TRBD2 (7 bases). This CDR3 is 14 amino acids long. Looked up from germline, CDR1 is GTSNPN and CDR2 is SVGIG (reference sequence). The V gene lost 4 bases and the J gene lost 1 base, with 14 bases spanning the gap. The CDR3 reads CAWTLGGPSYEQYF. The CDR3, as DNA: TGTGCCTGGACCCTCGGGGGGCCTTCCTACGAGCAGTACTTC.

The CDR3 region is CASSQEARGAYNEQFF. The CDR3 DNA is TGCGCCAGCAGCCAAGAGGCTAGAGGCGCCTACAATGAGCAGTTCTTC. The chain uses TRBV4-3 and TRBJ2-1; D gene unclear. Trimming pared 0 bases from V and 2 bases from J, leaving 11 bases between. Germline V lookup: CDR1 LGHNA, CDR2 YSLEER. This CDR3 spans 16 amino acids.

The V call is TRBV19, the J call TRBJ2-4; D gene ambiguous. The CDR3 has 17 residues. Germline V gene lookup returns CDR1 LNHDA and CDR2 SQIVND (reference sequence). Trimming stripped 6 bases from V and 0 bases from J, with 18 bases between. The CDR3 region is CASSSQVRQLAKNIQYF. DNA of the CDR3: TGTGCCAGTAGCTCTCAGGTACGGCAGCTAGCCAAAAACATTCAGTACTTC.

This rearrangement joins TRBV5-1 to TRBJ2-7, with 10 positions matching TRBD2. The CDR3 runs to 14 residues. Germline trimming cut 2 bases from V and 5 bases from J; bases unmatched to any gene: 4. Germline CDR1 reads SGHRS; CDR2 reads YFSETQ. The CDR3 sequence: CASSFRLAGDEQYF. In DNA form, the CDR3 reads TGCGCCAGCAGCTTTCGCCTAGCGGGGGACGAGCAGTACTTC. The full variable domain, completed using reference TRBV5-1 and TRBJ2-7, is KAGVTQTPRYLIKTRGQQVTLSCSPISGHRSVSWYQQTPGQGLQFLFEYFSETQRNKGNFPGRFSGRQFSNSRSEMNVSTLELGDSALYLCASSFRLAGDEQYFGPGTRLTVT.

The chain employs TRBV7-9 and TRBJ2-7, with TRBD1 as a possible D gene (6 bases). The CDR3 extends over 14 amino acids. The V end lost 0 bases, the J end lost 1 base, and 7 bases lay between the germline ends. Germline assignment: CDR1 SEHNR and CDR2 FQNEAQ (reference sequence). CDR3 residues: CASSLADRSYEQYF. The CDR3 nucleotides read TGTGCCAGCAGCTTAGCCGACAGGTCCTACGAGCAGTACTTC.

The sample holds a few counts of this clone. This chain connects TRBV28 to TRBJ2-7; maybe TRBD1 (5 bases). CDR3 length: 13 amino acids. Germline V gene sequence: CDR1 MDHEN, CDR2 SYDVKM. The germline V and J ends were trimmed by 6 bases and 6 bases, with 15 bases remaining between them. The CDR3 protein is CASSIRGNLEQYF. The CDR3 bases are TGTGCCAGCAGCATTAGGGGCAACCTCGAGCAGTACTTC.

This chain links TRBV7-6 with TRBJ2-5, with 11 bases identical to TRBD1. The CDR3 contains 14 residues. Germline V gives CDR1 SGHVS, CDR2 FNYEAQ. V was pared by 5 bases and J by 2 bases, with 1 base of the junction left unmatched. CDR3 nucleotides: TGTGCCAGCAGCCGGGACAGGGGGCAAGAGACCCAGTACTTC. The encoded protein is CASSRDRGQETQYF.